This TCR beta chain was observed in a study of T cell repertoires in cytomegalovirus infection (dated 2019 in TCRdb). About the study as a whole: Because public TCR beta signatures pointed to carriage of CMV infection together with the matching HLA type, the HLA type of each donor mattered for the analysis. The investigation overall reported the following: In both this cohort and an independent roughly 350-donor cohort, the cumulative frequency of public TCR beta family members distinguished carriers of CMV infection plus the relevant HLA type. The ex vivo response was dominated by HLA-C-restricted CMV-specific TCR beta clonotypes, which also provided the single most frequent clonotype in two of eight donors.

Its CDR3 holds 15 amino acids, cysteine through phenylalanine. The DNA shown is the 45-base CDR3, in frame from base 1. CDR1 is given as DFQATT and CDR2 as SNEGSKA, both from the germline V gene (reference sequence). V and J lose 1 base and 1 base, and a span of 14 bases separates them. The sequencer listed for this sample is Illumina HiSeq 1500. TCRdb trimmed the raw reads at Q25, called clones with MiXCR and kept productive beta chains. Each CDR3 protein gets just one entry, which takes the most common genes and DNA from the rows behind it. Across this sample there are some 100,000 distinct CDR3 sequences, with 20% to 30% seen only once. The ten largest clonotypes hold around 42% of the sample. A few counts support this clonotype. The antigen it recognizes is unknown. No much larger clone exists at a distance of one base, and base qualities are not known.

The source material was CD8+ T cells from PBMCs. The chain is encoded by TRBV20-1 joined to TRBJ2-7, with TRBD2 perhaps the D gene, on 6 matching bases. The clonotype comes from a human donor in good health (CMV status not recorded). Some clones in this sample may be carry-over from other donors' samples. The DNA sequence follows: TGCAGTGCTAGAGCCCCACGGGAGAGGTCCTACGAGCAGTACTTC. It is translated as CSARAPRERSYEQYF.